This TCR beta chain was obtained from a study of blood T cell repertoires in COVID-19. The overall study: Sources were T cells, B-cell-depleted T cells, or PBMCs; the material itself was cDNA or gDNA.

Sequencing used immunoSEQ multiplex PCR; TCRdb keeps in-frame clones, though not all of them. The table has hundreds of thousands of clones, 80% to 90% seen once; the top ten hold roughly 1%. Germline V gene lookup returns CDR1 MNHEY and CDR2 SVGEGT. Trimming cost V 0 bases and J 4 bases, with 15 bases left between them. The CDR3 spans 16 residues. Enrolled through a virtual design, the participants were between 18 and 89 years of age and came from roughly 22 US areas. The V gene is TRBV6-2 or TRBV6-3, the J gene TRBJ1-1; tentative D call: TRBD1 (6 bases). This TCR came from a man aged 18 to 29 who had recovered from COVID-19. Sequencing was performed on PBMCs or T cells enriched from blood (not recorded which). In DNA form, the CDR3 reads TGTGCCAGCAGTTACTCGATACAGGGAGGGGGCACTGAAGCTTTCTTT. Translation gives CASSYSIQGGGTEAFF.